These 11 T cell receptor beta chains share one sample of origin, sequenced in a study of T-cell reconstitution after alpha-beta-depleted transplantation in children. Researchers prepared the TCRbeta library using unique molecular identifiers, the study reports. TCRdb reprocessed the PCR reads with MiXCR, giving one entry per CDR3 protein. This table holds 130,000 to 150,000 distinct CDR3 sequences, 8.8% found once. The specimen comprised PBMCs, mostly from graft donor cells, sampled 180 days after TCRalphabeta/CD19-depleted stem cell transplant. The receptors stem from a female patient aged 2-10 years who had a stem cell transplant for congenital amegakaryocytic thrombocytopenia, so the T cells may come from the graft donor.

This clonotype was detected only a few times. This sequence joins TRBV5-1 and TRBJ1-1; D is perhaps TRBD1 (5 bases). The CDR3 has 14 residues. Trimming shortened V by 1 base and J by 5 bases, and 12 bases separated the two germline ends. Germline V gene lookup returns CDR1 SGHRS and CDR2 YFSETQ. DNA for the CDR3: TGCGCCAGCAGCTTGAGAGTCCAGGGAACTGAAGCTTTCTTT. Translation gives CASSLRVQGTEAFF.

The table lists this clonotype with many counts. The chain is built from TRBV28 and TRBJ2-7; D possibly corresponds to TRBD2 (6 bases). There are 19 residues in the CDR3. V was trimmed by 3 bases and J by 5 bases, leaving 29 bases between them. CDR1 is MDHEN, CDR2 SYDVKM, per germline. The CDR3 DNA reads TGTGCCAGCAGTTTCCCCATCCTAGAGGGGAGGTCTCATCGGGACGAGCAGTACTTC. Its translation: CASSFPILEGRSHRDEQYF. Full variable domain (rest looked up from reference TRBV28 and TRBJ2-7): DVKVTQSSRYLVKRTGEKVFLECVQDMDHENMFWYRQDPGLGLRLIYFSYDVKMKEKGDIPEGYSVSREKKERFSLILESASTNQTSMYLCASSFPILEGRSHRDEQYFGPGTRLTVT.

This clonotype occurred many times. The chain couples TRBV24-1 to TRBJ1-5; 8 bases line up with TRBD1. CDR3 length: 17 residues. Unmatched junction bases numbered 11, after V lost 2 bases and J lost 6 bases. CDR1 and CDR2 from the germline V gene are KGHDR and SFDVKD. For the CDR3, the DNA is TGTGCCACCAGTGATTCGACAGGGGTGGGAACGGGTCAGCCCCAGCATTTT. It codes for CATSDSTGVGTGQPQHF.

This clonotype has at least ten counts. The rearrangement joins TRBV20-1 to TRBJ1-1; D perhaps matches TRBD1 (6 bases). The V end was cut by 5 bases, the J end by 0 bases, with 10 bases between. This CDR3 region has 13 residues. Germline V CDR1 and CDR2: DFQATT, SNEGSKA (reference sequence). This CDR3 reads CSAGRTVNTEAFF. The CDR3 DNA reads as TGCAGTGCTGGACGGACAGTGAACACTGAAGCTTTCTTT.

This clonotype was recorded at least ten times. This chain links TRBV28 with TRBJ1-1; D might be TRBD1 (5 bases). The CDR3 length is 12 residues. Per germline, CDR1 MDHEN and CDR2 SYDVKM. V lost 4 bases, J lost 6 bases, and 9 bases lay in between. The CDR3 reads CASSWRGPEAFF. As DNA, the CDR3 is TGTGCCAGCAGTTGGAGGGGCCCTGAAGCTTTCTTT.

This clonotype has ten or more counts. The rearrangement joins TRBV5-4 to TRBJ2-3; TRBD2 matches 7 bases. J lost 9 bases, V lost 3 bases, and 19 bases had no gene match. The CDR3 is made up of 17 amino acids. CDR1 is SGHNT, CDR2 YYREEE, per germline (reference sequence). The CDR3 region is CASSWGPAGTVYITQYF. The CDR3 coding sequence is TGTGCCAGCAGCTGGGGACCAGCGGGGACTGTTTATATCACGCAGTATTTT.

This clonotype was recorded a few times. The chain joins TRBV30 to TRBJ2-5, with TRBD2 identical over 7 bases. CDR3 length: 14 residues. Germline V gene sequence: CDR1 GTSNPN, CDR2 SVGIG (reference sequence). With V trimmed by 0 bases and J by 2 bases, 3 bases remained unmatched. CDR3 residues: CAWSVNSGQETQYF. CDR3 DNA sequence: TGTGCCTGGAGTGTAAATAGCGGGCAAGAGACCCAGTACTTC.

This clonotype was seen ten or more times. The chain joins TRBV7-2 to TRBJ1-6; D call uncertain. This CDR3 has 15 residues. Per the germline V gene, CDR1 is SGHTA and CDR2 is FQGNSA. Trimming removed 1 base at V and 6 bases at J, with 10 bases between. This chain's CDR3 is CASSLDPLANSPLHF. CDR3 DNA: TGTGCCAGCAGCTTAGATCCGTTAGCTAATTCACCCCTCCACTTT. Based on the CDR3 plus reference TRBV7-2 and TRBJ1-6, the full variable domain is GAGVSQSPSNKVTEKGKDVELRCDPISGHTALYWYRQSLGQGLEFLIYFQGNSAPDKSGLPSDRFSAERTGGSVSTLTIQRTQQEDSAVYLCASSLDPLANSPLHFGNGTRLTVT.

For this clonotype: This may stem from a read error, because a much larger clone lies one nucleotide away. The chain uses TRBV20-1 and TRBJ2-3; TRBD1 aligns across 8 bases. The CDR3 spans 13 residues. Germline CDR1 DFQATT, CDR2 SNEGSKA (reference sequence). The CDR3 sequence is CSAWTGRTDMQYF. The CDR3 nucleotides are TGCAGTGCCTGGACAGGGAGAACAGATATGCAGTATTTT.

This clonotype was detected many times. CDR3 amino acids: CASSLANSADTQYF. CDR3 DNA sequence: TGCGCCAGCAGCTTGGCCAACTCCGCAGATACGCAGTATTTT. The genes are TRBV5-1 and TRBJ2-3; D is ambiguous. Germline V gene sequence: CDR1 SGHRS, CDR2 YFSETQ. This CDR3 region has 14 residues. V lost 0 bases and J lost 4, with 9 bases in between.

The table lists this clonotype with many counts. This rearrangement joins TRBV3-1 to TRBJ2-2, with TRBD2 matching 11 bases. The CDR3 contains 19 residues. The germline gives CDR1 LGHDT, CDR2 YNNKEL (reference sequence). V was clipped by 2 bases and J by 4 bases; unmatched bases: 12. The CDR3 DNA follows: TGTGCCAGCAGCCAACTGTCAGGGCTAGCGGGAGGTGGCACCGGGGAGCTGTTTTTT. Translating gives CASSQLSGLAGGGTGELFF. Combining the CDR3 with reference TRBV3-1 and TRBJ2-2 gives the whole variable domain DTAVSQTPKYLVTQMGNDKSIKCEQNLGHDTMYWYKQDSKKFLKIMFSYNNKELIINETVPNRFSPKSPDKAHLNLHINSLELGDSAVYFCASSQLSGLAGGGTGELFFGEGSRLTVL.